Sequencing of this T cell receptor (beta chain) was carried out in a study of shared clonotypes between healthy human individuals. Repertoires were generated with immunoSEQ multiplex PCR, while TCRdb's copy carries only in-frame clones and drops some. The profile covers more than 550,000 clones, with around 90% appearing a single time and 24% taken by the ten largest. CD45RO negativity and positive selection for CCR7 defined naive CD8 cells, a population that excluded terminally differentiated effector memory CD45RA+ cells. With 2 bases removed from V and 4 bases from J, the gap between germline ends came to 6 bases. Germline lookup yields CDR1 SQVTM and CDR2 ANQGSEA. The CDR3 runs 12 residues.

The chain couples TRBV29-1 to TRBJ2-1; no firm D call. The TCR comes from a man under 40 in good health. The specimen sequenced was naive CD8+ T cells sorted from blood. CDR3 bases: TGCAGCGTTGAAATAGTATACAATGAGCAGTTCTTC. This translates into CSVEIVYNEQFF.